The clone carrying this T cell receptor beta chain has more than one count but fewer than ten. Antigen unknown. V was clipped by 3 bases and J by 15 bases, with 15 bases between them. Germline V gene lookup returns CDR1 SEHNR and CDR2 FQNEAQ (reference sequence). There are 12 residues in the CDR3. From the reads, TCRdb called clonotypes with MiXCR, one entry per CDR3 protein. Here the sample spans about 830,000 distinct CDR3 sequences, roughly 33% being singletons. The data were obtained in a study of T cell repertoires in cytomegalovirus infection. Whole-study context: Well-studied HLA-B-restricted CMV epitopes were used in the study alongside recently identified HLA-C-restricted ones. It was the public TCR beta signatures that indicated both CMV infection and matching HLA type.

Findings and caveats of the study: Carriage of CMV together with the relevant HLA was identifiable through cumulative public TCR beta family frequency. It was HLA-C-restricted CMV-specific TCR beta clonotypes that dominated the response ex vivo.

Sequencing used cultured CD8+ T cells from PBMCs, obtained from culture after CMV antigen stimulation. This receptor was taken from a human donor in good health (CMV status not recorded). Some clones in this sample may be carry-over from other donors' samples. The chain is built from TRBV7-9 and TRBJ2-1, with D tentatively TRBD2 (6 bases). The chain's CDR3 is CASSLTTSQWFF. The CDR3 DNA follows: TGTGCCAGCAGCTTGACTACTAGCCAATGGTTCTTC.